This TCR beta chain was captured by sequencing in a study of blood T cell repertoires in COVID-19 (dated by TCRdb to about 2020). With respect to the entire study: Samples from collaborators originated in the United States, Italy and Spain and spanned both the acute and convalescent phases of COVID-19. The repertoires were made available in a free public database intended to serve as a resource for research on the immune response to SARS-CoV-2. Deeply sampled blood TCRbeta repertoires from subjects exposed to, actively infected with, or recovered from COVID-19 were included in the dataset. Sample metadata almost always included a de-identified subject ID, COVID-19 status, age in years and sex. The prospective study material was composed of cDNA or gDNA derived from T cells, B-cell-depleted T cells, or PBMCs. HLA class I and class II types, where available, came from metadata supplied by the sample provider rather than from assay-based typing. The samples were drawn from the first 160 participants of the ongoing ImmuneRACE study and from 1,200 or so subjects provided by 6 global collaborators.

Participants in the prospective study were aged 18 to 89 years, lived in about two dozen United States geographic areas, and enrolled through a virtual design. In the prospective study, cohorts were assigned on the basis of participant-reported clinical history obtained from a screening survey and a study questionnaire. Recovered participants in ImmuneRACE Cohort 3 were defined as having two consecutive negative NP/OP PCR tests, clearance from a healthcare professional, or resolution of symptoms. In the prospective study, whole blood, serum and a nasopharyngeal or oropharyngeal swab were collected from each participant by mobile phlebotomists. Participants in the prospective study had the option to provide additional blood draws and questionnaires over a roughly 2-month period. Before DNA extraction, blood samples from the prospective study were shipped at room temperature or frozen. The CDR3 contains 16 residues, cysteine and phenylalanine counted. Solely the CDR3 DNA is kept, with 48 bases framed from the first base. According to the germline V gene, CDR1 reads SGHRS and CDR2 reads YFSETQ. V lost 1 base and J lost 4 bases; the stretch between them is 17 bases long.

On this clone: The antigen it binds to is not known. Per-base quality was not reported, and no clone a single base away is much larger than it.

The immunoSEQ Assay, a bias-controlled multiplex PCR, was used to amplify TCRbeta CDR3 regions from genomic DNA. Per the original workflow: Within the assay, amplification of reference gene primers was used to estimate how many nucleated cells each sample contained. To quantify the absolute abundance of each unique TCRbeta CDR3 rearrangement, sequence reads were collapsed and filtered. Productive Simpson clonality was computed per sample as the square root of Simpson's diversity index over productive rearrangements. TCRdb stores this immuneACCESS table with in-frame sequences only. Part of the clones is absent; in the studies checked, under half of the shortfall reflects unresolved V genes, and no reason is known for the rest. That table furnishes V, J and clone size, whereas the DNA furnished D and trimming. Within this sample are 150,000 or so clones, with around 86% of them counted one time only. Of the sample, 4.3% falls within the top ten clones.

General conclusions and limits of the study: Clinical and demographic metadata were provided uncurated, with the amount varying by source and participant.

Rearrangement joined TRBV5-1 to TRBJ1-1; TRBD1 could be the D gene, as 6 bases match. The material sequenced was PBMCs or T cells enriched from blood (not recorded which). The receptor was isolated from a man aged 50-59 years who had recovered from COVID-19. In nucleotide form, the sequence is TGCGCCAGCAGCTTGAGGGACACCCAAGGGACCACTGAAGCTTTCTTT. Translation gives CASSLRDTQGTTEAFF.